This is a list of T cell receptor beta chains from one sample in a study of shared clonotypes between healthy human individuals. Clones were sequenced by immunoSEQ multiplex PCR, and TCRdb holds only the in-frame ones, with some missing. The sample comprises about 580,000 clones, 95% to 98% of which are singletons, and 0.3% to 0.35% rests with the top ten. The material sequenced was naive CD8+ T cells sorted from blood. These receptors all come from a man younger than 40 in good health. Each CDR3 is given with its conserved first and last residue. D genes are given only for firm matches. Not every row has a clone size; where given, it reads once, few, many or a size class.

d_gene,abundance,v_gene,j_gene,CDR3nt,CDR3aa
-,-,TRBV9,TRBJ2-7,TGTGCCAGCAGCGGAGGGCAGAACTCCTACGAGCAGTACTTC,CASSGGQNSYEQYF
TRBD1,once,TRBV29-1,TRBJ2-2,TGCAGCGTGGCGGGACAGGGCGTTTTCGGGGAGCTGTTTTTT,CSVAGQGVFGELFF
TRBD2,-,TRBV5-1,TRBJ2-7,TGCGCCAGCAGCTTAAAACTAGCGGGAAACCCCTACGAGCAGTACTTC,CASSLKLAGNPYEQYF
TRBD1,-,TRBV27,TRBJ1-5,TGTGCCAGCAGTTTACAATTAAGGCAGGGGGAACAGCCCCAACATTTT,CASSLQLRQGEQPQHF
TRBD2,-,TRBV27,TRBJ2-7,TGTGCCAGCAGTTTAAGGGGACTAGGGAACTACGAGCAGTACTTC,CASSLRGLGNYEQYF
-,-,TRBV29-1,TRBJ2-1,TGCAGCGCCGGGGACGACTCCTACAATGAGCAGTTCTTC,CSAGDDSYNEQFF
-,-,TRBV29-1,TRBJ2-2,TGCAGCGTTGGGGACAACACCGGGGAGCTGTTTTTT,CSVGDNTGELFF
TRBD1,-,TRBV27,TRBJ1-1,TGTGCCAGCAGTTACTACAGGGGAACTGAAGCTTTCTTT,CASSYYRGTEAFF
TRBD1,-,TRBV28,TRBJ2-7,TGTGCCAGCAGCCACCGGACAGGGCGCCCTGGCGAGCAGTACTTC,CASSHRTGRPGEQYF
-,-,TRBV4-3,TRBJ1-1,TGCGCCAGCAGCCAAGATCCGAATAACGTGATGAACACTGAAGCTTTCTTT,CASSQDPNNVMNTEAFF
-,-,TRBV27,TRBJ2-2,TGTGCCAGCAGTTTATCTTCCGATGCATGGGAAAGGGAAGCCGGGGAGCTGTTTTTT,CASSLSSDAWEREAGELFF
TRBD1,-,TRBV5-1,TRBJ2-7,TGCGCCAGCAGCTTTCGGCAGGGGGAAGGTGAGCAGTACTTC,CASSFRQGEGEQYF
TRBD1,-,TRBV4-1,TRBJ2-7,TGCGCCAGCAGCCTCCTGGACAGGTCCTCCCACGAGCAGTACTTC,CASSLLDRSSHEQYF
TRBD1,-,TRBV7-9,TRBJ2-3,TGTGCCAGCAGCCCTCGACAGGGCCCGCAGTATTTT,CASSPRQGPQYF
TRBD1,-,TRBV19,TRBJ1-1,TGTGCCAGCCCCGCTAGGACAGGGGGCACTGAAGCTTTCTTT,CASPARTGGTEAFF
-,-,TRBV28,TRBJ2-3,TGTGCCAGCAGTTTAGTGGGAGAAGGAGATACGCAGTATTTT,CASSLVGEGDTQYF
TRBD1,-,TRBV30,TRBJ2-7,TGTGCCTGGAGTGATACCTACTTCGACCGTCGACAGGGGGACGCCTACGAGCAGTACTTC,CAWSDTYFDRRQGDAYEQYF
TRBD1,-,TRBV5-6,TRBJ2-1,TGTGCCAGCAGCATTGGACAGGGCCGAGGCAATGAGCAGTTCTTC,CASSIGQGRGNEQFF
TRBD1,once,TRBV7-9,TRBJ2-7,TGTGCCAGCAGACCAGGACAGGGTAGCGAGCAGTACTTC,CASRPGQGSEQYF
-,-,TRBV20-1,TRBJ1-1,TGCAGTGCTCGGTGGGGGGGTGGCGCTTTCTTT,CSARWGGGAFF